The clone carrying this T cell receptor beta chain was recorded many times. Its antigen is currently unknown. The CDR3 sequence is 16 residues long. Germline V gives CDR1 SEHNR, CDR2 FQNEAQ (reference sequence). Trimming stripped 5 bases from V and 3 bases from J, with 18 bases between. This sample is part of a study of beta chain features in type 1 diabetes. Study-level results: Shorter TCRB CDR3s, moderately but significantly so, marked every one of the four CD4+ subsets in Type 1 diabetes patients.

One heparinised draw of blood, averaging roughly 110 mL, came from each donor. Via CD45RO/CCR7/CD25/CD127/CD95/CD27, cells of the CD4+ naive, central memory, regulatory and stem cell-like memory subsets were sorted. Of the isolated RNA, all was reverse transcribed, and so the sequenced material was expressed TCRB transcripts. Profiling relied on immunoSEQ multiplex PCR, and the TCRdb table lists in-frame clones only, not all of them. This table holds about 220,000 clones, under 13% found once. This TCR was sampled from a man between 18 and 35 years old in good health. The specimen was central memory CD4+ T cells from blood. The V call is TRBV7-9, the J call TRBJ2-3, with TRBD2 as a possible D gene (5 bases). CDR3 protein: CASSPSGGWRTDTQYF. CDR3 DNA sequence: TGTGCCAGCAGCCCATCAGGCGGGTGGAGAACAGATACGCAGTATTTT.